These T cell receptor beta chains were read from a single sample in a study of radiotherapy plus CTLA-4 blockade in lung cancer. Sequencing used immunoSEQ multiplex PCR; TCRdb keeps in-frame clones, though not all of them. The data contain 40,000 to 45,000 clones, 65% to 70% of them singletons. Sequenced here: peripheral blood, sampled from a patient treated with radiotherapy plus ipilimumab. All receptors come from a human donor with non-small cell lung cancer who had a partial response to radiotherapy plus ipilimumab. The conserved cysteine and the conserved F or W are not part of the CDR3 here.

j_call	v_call	cdr3_aa
TRBJ2-3	TRBV6-1	ASSVMGGAQDTQY
TRBJ2-5	TRBV7-9	ASSLGGFGTQY
TRBJ1-1	TRBV7-9	ASSIRQGAGAEAF
TRBJ2-7	TRBV7-9	ASNELVEGEQY
TRBJ1-1	TRBV19	ASSSGLYNTEAF
TRBJ2-1	TRBV2	ASSEPTSGGSYNEQF
TRBJ1-5	TRBV5-3	ARSLADEGGGNQPQH
TRBJ2-6	TRBV10-1	ASLGEGSGSGANVLT
TRBJ2-7	TRBV6-1	ASSEPSRAHYEQH
TRBJ2-3	TRBV9	ASSGAGGYTDTQY
TRBJ1-2	TRBV7-9	ASSLGGNGYT
-	TRBV15	ATSPSGGGYEQY
TRBJ2-3	TRBV6-4	ASSPDLRGLTDTQY
TRBJ1-6	TRBV25-1	ASSESVSSPLH
TRBJ2-3	TRBV2	ASSAFVAGGEDTQY
TRBJ2-7	TRBV30	AWRPSGSHSYEQY
TRBJ2-7	TRBV11-2	ASRLLGAGGRDEQY
TRBJ2-1	TRBV5-1	ASSATGVLYNEQF
TRBJ2-7	TRBV5-1	ASSSGGPNEQY
TRBJ2-1	TRBV20-1	SAWRDEQF
TRBJ2-2	TRBV10-2	ASSEGSPYFVAGGPRGAV
TRBJ2-3	TRBV6-1	ASSDSGRATDTQY
TRBJ2-7	TRBV9	ASSGGLVTGEQY
TRBJ1-1	TRBV6-1	ASSGTGNVGTEAF
TRBJ2-1	TRBV7-6	ASGAGASYNEQF
TRBJ2-2	TRBV5-4	ASSLAIKGDTGELF
TRBJ2-2	TRBV9	ASSVGVRAGELF
TRBJ1-1	TRBV7-8	ASSLGSGGTEAF
TRBJ2-7	TRBV11-2	ASSSTTGSSYEQY
TRBJ2-7	TRBV27	ASSRSGQVYEQY
TRBJ1-6	TRBV5-8	ASRPGQVHSPLH